This T cell receptor (beta chain) stems from a study of sequential checkpoint blockade in melanoma. In the study overall: Matched biopsies came pretreatment and at week 13 for 20 to 25 patients.

This CDR3 region has 14 residues. The V segment lost 5 bases and the J segment 7 bases; nucleotides outside the gene matches: 7. Germline-derived CDR1 and CDR2 are SGHNT and YENEEA. Libraries were prepared by immunoSEQ multiplex PCR; TCRdb keeps only in-frame clonotypes and omits some of them. This table has some 490 clones, approximately 25% appearing once. Specified treatment: randomized to nivolumab then ipilimumab (arm A) or the reverse (arm B). This clone ranks as medium-sized. The gene calls are TRBV11-3 and TRBJ1-2; 10 bases are shared with TRBD1. Sequencing was performed on tumor tissue (inferred from file names), taken from a patient given nivolumab and ipilimumab in sequence. The sequence was collected from a human donor with melanoma. Written as DNA, the CDR3 is TGTGCCAGCAGCCTGGACAGGGGGAGGGGTGGCTACACCTTC. Its protein product is CASSLDRGRGGYTF.